The clone carrying this T cell receptor beta chain has more than one count but fewer than ten. Its specificity is unknown. Documented time point: persistent/refractory GD, antithyroid drugs over 5 years with positive TRAb. Scientists built the TCR library using RNA that was extracted from PBMCs. The sample comes from a study of regulatory T cells in long-lasting Graves disease. Study observations and caveats: Repertoires from persistent disease leaned toward TRBV28, TRBJ1-2 and TRBJ2-5. New patients shared fewer public clonotypes (more than 850) than persistent patients did (2,741).

The trim removed 3 bases at V and 0 bases at J, leaving 15 bases unmatched. This CDR3 is built from 19 residues. Per the germline V gene, CDR1 is SQVTM and CDR2 is ANQGSEA. According to the study, TCR beta libraries were built with iRepertoire HTBI primers and CDR3-region Arm-PCR. From the multiplex PCR reads, TCRdb called clonotypes with MiXCR, one entry per CDR3 protein. The repertoire holds 300,000 to 400,000 distinct CDR3 sequences, with 20% as singletons. Sequences were derived from peripheral blood mononuclear cells (PBMCs), sampled when the disease was refractory, from a patient treated with antithyroid drugs. J is TRBJ2-4 and V is TRBV29-1; 9 nucleotides line up with TRBD1. This sequence originates from a female donor with Graves disease. CDR3 sequence (DNA): TGCAGCGTTGAGACGACCGGGACAGGGTTTATACTAGCCAAAAACATTCAGTACTTC. Translated: CSVETTGTGFILAKNIQYF.